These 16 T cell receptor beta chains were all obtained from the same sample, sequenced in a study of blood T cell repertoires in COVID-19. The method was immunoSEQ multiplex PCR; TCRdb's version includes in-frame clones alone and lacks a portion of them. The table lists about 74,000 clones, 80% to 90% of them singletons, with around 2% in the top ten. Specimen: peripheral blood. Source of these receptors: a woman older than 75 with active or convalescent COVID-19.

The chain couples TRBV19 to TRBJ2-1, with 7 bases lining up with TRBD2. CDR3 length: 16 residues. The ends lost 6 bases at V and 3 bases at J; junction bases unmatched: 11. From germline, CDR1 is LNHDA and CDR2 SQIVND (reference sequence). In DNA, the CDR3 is TGTGCCAGTAGGCCGCCGGGGAGCGGGATCTACAATGAGCAGTTCTTC. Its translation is CASRPPGSGIYNEQFF.

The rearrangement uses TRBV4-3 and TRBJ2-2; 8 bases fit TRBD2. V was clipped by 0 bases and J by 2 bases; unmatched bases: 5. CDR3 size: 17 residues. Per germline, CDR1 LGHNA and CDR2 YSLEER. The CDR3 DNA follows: TGCGCCAGCAGCCAAGATCCCAGCGGGAGAAACACCGGGGAGCTGTTTTTT. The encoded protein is CASSQDPSGRNTGELFF.

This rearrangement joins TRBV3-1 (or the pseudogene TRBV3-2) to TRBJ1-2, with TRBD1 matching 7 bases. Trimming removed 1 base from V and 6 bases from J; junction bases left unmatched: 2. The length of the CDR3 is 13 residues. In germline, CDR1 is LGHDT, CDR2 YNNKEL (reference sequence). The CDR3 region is CASSQVQGNGYTF. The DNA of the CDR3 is TGTGCCAGCAGCCAAGTACAGGGGAATGGCTACACCTTC.

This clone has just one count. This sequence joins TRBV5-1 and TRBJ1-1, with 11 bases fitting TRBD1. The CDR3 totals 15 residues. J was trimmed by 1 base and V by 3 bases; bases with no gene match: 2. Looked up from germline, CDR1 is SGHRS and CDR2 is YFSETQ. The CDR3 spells CASSSGQGANTEAFF. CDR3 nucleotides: TGCGCCAGCAGCTCTGGACAGGGGGCGAACACTGAAGCTTTCTTT. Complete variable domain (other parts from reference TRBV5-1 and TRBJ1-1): KAGVTQTPRYLIKTRGQQVTLSCSPISGHRSVSWYQQTPGQGLQFLFEYFSETQRNKGNFPGRFSGRQFSNSRSEMNVSTLELGDSALYLCASSSGQGANTEAFFGQGTRLTVV.

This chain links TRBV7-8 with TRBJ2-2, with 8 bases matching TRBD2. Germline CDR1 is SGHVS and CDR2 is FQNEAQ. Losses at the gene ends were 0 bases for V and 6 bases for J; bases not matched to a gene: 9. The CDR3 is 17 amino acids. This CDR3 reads CASSLAGQRGTAGELFF. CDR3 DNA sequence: TGTGCCAGCAGCTTAGCGGGCCAGCGGGGGACCGCCGGGGAGCTGTTTTTT.

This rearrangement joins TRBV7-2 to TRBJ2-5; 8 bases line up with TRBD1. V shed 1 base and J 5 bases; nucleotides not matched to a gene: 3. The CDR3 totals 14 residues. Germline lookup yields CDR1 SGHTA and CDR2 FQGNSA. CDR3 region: CASSLDQGAETQYF. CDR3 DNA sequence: TGTGCCAGCAGCTTAGATCAGGGGGCGGAGACCCAGTACTTC.

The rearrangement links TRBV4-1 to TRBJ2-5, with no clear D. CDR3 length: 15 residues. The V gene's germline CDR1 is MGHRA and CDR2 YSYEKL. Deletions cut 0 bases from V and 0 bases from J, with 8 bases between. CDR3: CASSQDDNYQETQYF. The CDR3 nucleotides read TGCGCCAGCAGCCAAGACGACAACTACCAAGAGACCCAGTACTTC.

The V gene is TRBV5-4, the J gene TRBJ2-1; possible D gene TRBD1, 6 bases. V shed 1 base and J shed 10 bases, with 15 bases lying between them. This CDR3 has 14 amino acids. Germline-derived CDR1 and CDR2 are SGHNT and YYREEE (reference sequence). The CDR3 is CASSLHQGQGEQFF. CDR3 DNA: TGTGCCAGCAGCTTGCATCAGGGGCAGGGGGAGCAGTTCTTC. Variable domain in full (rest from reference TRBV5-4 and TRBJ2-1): ETGVTQSPTHLIKTRGQQVTLRCSSQSGHNTVSWYQQALGQGPQFIFQYYREEENGRGNFPPRFSGLQFPNYSSELNVNALELDDSALYLCASSLHQGQGEQFFGPGTRLTVL.

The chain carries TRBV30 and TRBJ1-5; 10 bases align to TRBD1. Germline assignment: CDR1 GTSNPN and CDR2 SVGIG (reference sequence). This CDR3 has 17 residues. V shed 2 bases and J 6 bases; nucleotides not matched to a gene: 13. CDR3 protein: CAWSPFNRDRGFQPQHF. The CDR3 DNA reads TGTGCCTGGAGTCCCTTCAACCGGGACAGGGGTTTTCAGCCCCAGCATTTT. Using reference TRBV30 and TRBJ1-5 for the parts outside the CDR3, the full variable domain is SQTIHQWPATLVQPVGSPLSLECTVEGTSNPNLYWYRQAAGRGLQLLFYSVGIGQISSEVPQNLSASRPQDRQFILSSKKLLLSDSGFYLCAWSPFNRDRGFQPQHFGDGTRLSIL.

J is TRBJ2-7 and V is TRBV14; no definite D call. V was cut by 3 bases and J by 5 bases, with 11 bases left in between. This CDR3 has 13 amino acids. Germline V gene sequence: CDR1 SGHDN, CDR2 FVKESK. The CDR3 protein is CASSHKLSDEQYF. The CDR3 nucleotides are TGTGCCAGCAGCCATAAACTGTCGGACGAGCAGTACTTC.

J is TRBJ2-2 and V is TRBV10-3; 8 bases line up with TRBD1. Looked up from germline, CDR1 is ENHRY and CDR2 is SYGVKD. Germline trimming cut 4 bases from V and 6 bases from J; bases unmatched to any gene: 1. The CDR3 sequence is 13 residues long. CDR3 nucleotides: TGTGCCATCAGTGGACAGGGGTCCGGGGAGCTGTTTTTT. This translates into CAISGQGSGELFF.

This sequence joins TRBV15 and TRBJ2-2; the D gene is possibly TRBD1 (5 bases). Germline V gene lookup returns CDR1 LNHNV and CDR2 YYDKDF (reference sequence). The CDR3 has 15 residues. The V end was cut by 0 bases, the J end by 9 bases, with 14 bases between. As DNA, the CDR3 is TGTGCCACCAGCAGAGATATGCAGGGCGCCTGGGAGCTGTTTTTT. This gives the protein CATSRDMQGAWELFF.

CDR3: CASSQIAAGNTIYF. The DNA for the CDR3 is TGTGCCAGCAGCCAAATCGCAGCTGGAAACACCATATATTTT. V usage is TRBV14 and J usage is TRBJ1-3; D remains ambiguous. The length of the CDR3 is 14 residues. Germline V gene lookup returns CDR1 SGHDN and CDR2 FVKESK. Trimming removed 2 bases at V and 2 bases at J, with 7 bases between.

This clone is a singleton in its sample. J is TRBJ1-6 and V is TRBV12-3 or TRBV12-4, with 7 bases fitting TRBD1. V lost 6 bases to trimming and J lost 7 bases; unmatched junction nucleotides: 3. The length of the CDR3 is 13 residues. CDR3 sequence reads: CASSVTGNSPLHF. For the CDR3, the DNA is TGTGCCAGCAGCGTGACAGGGAATTCACCCCTCCACTTT.

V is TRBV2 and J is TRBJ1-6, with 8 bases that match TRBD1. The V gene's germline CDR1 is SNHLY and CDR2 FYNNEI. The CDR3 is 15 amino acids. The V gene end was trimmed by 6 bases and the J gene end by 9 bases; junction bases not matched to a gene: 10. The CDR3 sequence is CASRDRAPYASPLHF. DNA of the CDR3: TGTGCCAGCAGGGACAGGGCCCCCTATGCTTCACCCCTCCACTTT. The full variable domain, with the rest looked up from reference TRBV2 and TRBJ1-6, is EPEVTQTPSHQVTQMGQEVILRCVPISNHLYFYWYRQILGQKVEFLVSFYNNEISEKSEIFDDQFSVERPDGSNFTLKIRSTKLEDSAMYFCASRDRAPYASPLHFGNGTRLTVT.

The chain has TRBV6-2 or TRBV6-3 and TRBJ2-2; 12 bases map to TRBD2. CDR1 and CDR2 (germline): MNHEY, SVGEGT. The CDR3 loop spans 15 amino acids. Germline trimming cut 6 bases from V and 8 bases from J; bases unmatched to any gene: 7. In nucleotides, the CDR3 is TGTGCCAGCAGCCTCGGGACTAGCGGGCCTGGGGAGCTGTTTTTT. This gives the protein CASSLGTSGPGELFF.